Following are 30 T cell receptor beta chains from one sample sequenced in a study of T cells in Graves' hyperthyroidism and ophthalmopathy. TCR beta CDR3 sequences were amplified from RNA transcripts. HTBI primers were the set used in a first-round RT-PCR of the TCR CDR3. TCRdb reprocessed the multiplex PCR reads with MiXCR, giving one entry per CDR3 protein. The table records 350,000 to 400,000 distinct CDR3 sequences, approximately 19% of them present only once. Sequencing was done on a sample of blood. The receptors here all came from a woman aged 18-29 years with Graves' hyperthyroidism.

This clonotype was counted between two and nine times. The chain couples TRBV2 to TRBJ2-2; D gene uncertain. The CDR3 runs to 14 residues. The V and J ends lost 6 bases and 0 bases respectively, with 8 bases between them. CDR1 is SNHLY, CDR2 FYNNEI, per germline. This CDR3 is CASRLGANTGELFF. The CDR3 DNA sequence: TGTGCCAGCAGACTGGGCGCGAACACCGGGGAGCTGTTTTTT.

This clonotype was observed many times. V and J are TRBV12-3 or TRBV12-4 and TRBJ1-1, with D unresolved. This CDR3 has 13 amino acids. V was shortened by 2 bases and J by 2 bases, with 6 bases between the two germline ends. CDR3 protein: CASSLFGNTEAFF. DNA of the CDR3: TGTGCCAGCAGTTTATTCGGTAACACTGAAGCTTTCTTT.

This clonotype was detected a few times. The chain links TRBV4-1 to TRBJ2-4, with a possible D match to TRBD1 (5 bases). Germline V CDR1 and CDR2: MGHRA, YSYEKL. Between the trimmed V and J ends, which lost 1 base and 2 bases, there was a span of 12 bases. The CDR3 sequence is 16 residues long. CDR3 DNA sequence: TGCGCCAGCAGCCAAGTCCGTAGACAGACCAAAAACATTCAGTACTTC. Amino acid sequence: CASSQVRRQTKNIQYF.

This clonotype was seen many times. V gene TRBV28 combines with J gene TRBJ2-7, with 12 bases fitting TRBD1. Per the germline V gene, CDR1 is MDHEN and CDR2 is SYDVKM. V trimming: 5 bases; J trimming: 1 base; junction bases outside the gene matches: 3. The length of the CDR3 is 15 residues. CDR3 region: CASSRDRGLSYEQYF. CDR3 DNA sequence: TGTGCCAGCAGTCGGGACAGGGGGCTATCCTACGAGCAGTACTTC.

Many counts were recorded for this clonotype. The chain combines TRBV2 with TRBJ2-6, with 7 bases aligning to TRBD2. This CDR3 contains 15 residues. Germline-derived CDR1 and CDR2 are SNHLY and FYNNEI. J gave up 1 base and V 7 bases, and 4 bases lay outside the gene matches. CDR3 region: CASKKLASGANVLTF. In DNA form, the CDR3 reads TGTGCCAGCAAGAAACTAGCGTCTGGGGCCAACGTCCTGACTTTC.

The chain uses TRBV20-1 and TRBJ2-3; 9 bases map to TRBD2. The CDR3 covers 15 residues. The trim removed 3 bases at V and 6 bases at J, leaving 10 bases unmatched. Germline V gives CDR1 DFQATT, CDR2 SNEGSKA (reference sequence). CDR3 sequence reads: CSASRLADVMDTQYF. CDR3 in DNA: TGCAGTGCTAGTAGACTAGCGGACGTTATGGATACGCAGTATTTT.

This clonotype was recorded a few times. The chain joins TRBV18 to TRBJ2-2; no clear D gene. CDR3 length: 16 amino acids. Looked up from germline, CDR1 is KGHSH and CDR2 is LQKENI. V was clipped by 2 bases and J by 4 bases, with 14 bases between them. The CDR3 DNA reads TGTGCCAGCTCACCAGTAGGAGCGTCGGTCACCGGGGAGCTGTTTTTT. Its translation is CASSPVGASVTGELFF.

This clonotype showed up many times. V and J are TRBV12-3 or TRBV12-4 and TRBJ1-2; D remains unclear. Trimming pared 6 bases from V and 5 bases from J, leaving 16 bases between. This CDR3 has 14 amino acids. CDR3 amino acids: CASSSISGRYGYTF. In DNA form, the CDR3 reads TGTGCCAGCAGCTCAATAAGTGGTCGGTATGGCTACACCTTC.

This clonotype was detected only a few times. CDR3: CAISPINIENTGELFF. The DNA for the CDR3 is TGTGCCATCAGTCCTATTAACATAGAGAACACCGGGGAGCTGTTTTTT. The gene calls are TRBV10-3 and TRBJ2-2; D is ambiguous. CDR3 size: 16 residues. Germline CDR1 and CDR2: ENHRY and SYGVKD. Deletions cut 5 bases from V and 1 base from J, with 14 bases between.

This clonotype was found once. CDR3 residues: CASSLGGQGTEAFF. The CDR3 DNA is TGTGCCAGCAGCTTAGGGGGACAGGGCACTGAAGCTTTCTTT. The chain links TRBV7-6 to TRBJ1-1; 9 bases are shared with TRBD1. The V segment lost 1 base and the J segment 4 bases; nucleotides outside the gene matches: 1. CDR1 and CDR2 from the germline V gene are SGHVS and FNYEAQ. This CDR3 has 14 residues.

The rearrangement joins TRBV3-1 to TRBJ2-5, with TRBD2 identical over 9 bases. J was trimmed by 1 base and V by 4 bases; bases with no gene match: 10. Per germline, CDR1 LGHDT and CDR2 YNNKEL (reference sequence). The CDR3 extends over 17 amino acids. The chain's CDR3 is CASSRYFSGGGQETQYF. CDR3 DNA: TGTGCCAGCAGCCGATACTTTAGCGGGGGAGGCCAAGAGACCCAGTACTTC.

This chain joins TRBV19 and TRBJ1-1; D is possibly TRBD1 (6 bases). There are 17 residues in the CDR3. Germline V lookup: CDR1 LNHDA, CDR2 SQIVND (reference sequence). The ends were cut back, 7 bases at V and 1 base at J, with 22 bases in the middle. CDR3 coding DNA: TGTGCCAGTAACGCTTTCCCAGGACAGACACAGAACACTGAAGCTTTCTTT. Its translation is CASNAFPGQTQNTEAFF.

This clonotype came up once. The conserved phenylalanine or tryptophan normally closing the CDR3 is absent here, so this likely arose from a read error. J is TRBJ1-1 and V is TRBV6-5; the D is unclear. This CDR3 region has 12 residues. V was trimmed by 1 base and J by 4 bases, leaving 4 bases between them. Germline V gene data show CDR1 as MNHEY and CDR2 as SVGAGI. The CDR3 reads CASSYLGTEAFL. The CDR3 DNA follows: TGTGCCAGCAGTTACTTGGGCACTGAAGCTTTCCTT.

The chain combines TRBV2 with TRBJ1-1; D may be TRBD1 (5 bases). The length of the CDR3 is 13 residues. Trimming stripped 5 bases from V and 7 bases from J, with 14 bases between. Germline V gene lookup returns CDR1 SNHLY and CDR2 FYNNEI. The CDR3 DNA is TGTGCCAGCAGTTTAGTTTGGGACGGTGAAGCTTTCTTT. Translating gives CASSLVWDGEAFF. Together with reference TRBV2 and TRBJ1-1, the CDR3 gives the full variable domain: EPEVTQTPSHQVTQMGQEVILRCVPISNHLYFYWYRQILGQKVEFLVSFYNNEISEKSEIFDDQFSVERPDGSNFTLKIRSTKLEDSAMYFCASSLVWDGEAFFGQGTRLTVV.

This clonotype was seen ten or more times. J is TRBJ2-2 and V is TRBV5-1; 8 nucleotides match TRBD2. The trim removed 0 bases at V and 5 bases at J, leaving 6 bases unmatched. The germline V gene has CDR1 SGHRS and CDR2 YFSETQ. The CDR3 has 16 amino acids. The CDR3 region has the DNA TGCGCCAGCAGCTTGGTGGGACTAGTCAGAACCGGGGAGCTGTTTTTT. Translating gives CASSLVGLVRTGELFF. Based on the CDR3 plus reference TRBV5-1 and TRBJ2-2, the full variable domain is KAGVTQTPRYLIKTRGQQVTLSCSPISGHRSVSWYQQTPGQGLQFLFEYFSETQRNKGNFPGRFSGRQFSNSRSEMNVSTLELGDSALYLCASSLVGLVRTGELFFGEGSRLTVL.

As concerns this clonotype: At one end, the junction sequence differs from germline, possibly due to a read error. The chain is built from TRBV11-1 and TRBJ2-5; weak D call: TRBD2 (6 bases). The CDR3 has 16 residues. CDR1 and CDR2 from the germline V gene are SGHAT and FQDESV (reference sequence). CDR3 region: CASSGGSGRTQESQYF. CDR3 sequence (DNA): TGTGCCAGCAGCGGGGGTAGCGGCCGAACCCAAGAGAGCCAGTACTTC.

The sample holds many counts of this clonotype. The V call is TRBV12-3 or TRBV12-4, the J call TRBJ2-7, with 9 bases fitting TRBD1. V was pared by 5 bases and J by 4 bases, with 6 bases of the junction left unmatched. The CDR3 consists of 14 residues. The CDR3 coding sequence is TGTGCCAGCAGTAGACAGGGGGGTCGTTACGAGCAGTACTTC. This sequence encodes CASSRQGGRYEQYF.

This clonotype was counted many times. V is TRBV6-5 and J is TRBJ1-2; D perhaps matches TRBD1 (5 bases). There are 13 residues in the CDR3. Germline V gives CDR1 MNHEY, CDR2 SVGAGI. Trimming cost V 5 bases and J 8 bases, with 15 bases left between them. CDR3 DNA sequence: TGTGCCAGCAGTAGACTTAGGGGTCGGGGCTACACCTTC. Amino acids: CASSRLRGRGYTF.

This clonotype was seen at least ten times. The V and J genes are TRBV27 and TRBJ1-1; TRBD1 matches at 8 bases. V dropped 5 bases and J dropped 3; count of bases not matched to a gene: 8. Germline CDR1 MNHEY, CDR2 SMNVEV (reference sequence). The CDR3 covers 15 residues. CDR3 loop: CASSPDRGRDTEAFF. CDR3 sequence (DNA): TGTGCCAGCAGTCCCGACAGGGGAAGGGACACTGAAGCTTTCTTT.

This clonotype appeared many times. CDR3 sequence (DNA): TGTGCCAGCAGTTTCGGTCTGACCGGGGGGGCGGGGGAGACCCAGTACTTC. Its protein product is CASSFGLTGGAGETQYF. V and J are TRBV12-3 or TRBV12-4 and TRBJ2-5; 8 nucleotides align to TRBD2. The trim removed 3 bases at V and 5 bases at J, leaving 14 bases unmatched. The CDR3 covers 17 residues.

This clonotype was counted at least ten times. CDR3 bases: TGCAGCGTGAGACAGGGGATTGGTAATTCACCCCTCCACTTT. Its translation: CSVRQGIGNSPLHF. The rearrangement uses TRBV29-1 and TRBJ1-6, with 8 bases matching TRBD1. V shed 6 bases, J shed 6 bases, and the junction held 7 bases outside the gene matches. Germline values: CDR1 SQVTM, CDR2 ANQGSEA. This CDR3 has 14 amino acids.

This clonotype was counted ten times or more. This chain joins TRBV11-2 and TRBJ1-3; D remains ambiguous. CDR3 size: 15 residues. The germline V and J ends were trimmed by 3 bases and 0 bases, with 9 bases remaining between them. CDR1 and CDR2 (germline): SGHAT, FQNNGV. The CDR3 nucleotides read TGTGCCAGCAGCTTCTTGGCAGGCTCTGGAAACACCATATATTTT. It is translated as CASSFLAGSGNTIYF.

J is TRBJ2-7 and V is TRBV7-9; perhaps D is TRBD1 or TRBD2 (7 bases each). Trimming removed 5 bases from V and 2 bases from J, with 13 bases in between. The CDR3 has 14 amino acids. Germline assignment: CDR1 SEHNR and CDR2 FQNEAQ (reference sequence). The CDR3 region has the DNA TGTGCCAGCAGCGCCCAGGGGGGGGCCTACGAGCAGTACTTC. It encodes CASSAQGGAYEQYF.

This clonotype was detected many times. The genes are TRBV18 and TRBJ1-2; D is ambiguous. V was shortened by 2 bases and J by 0 bases, with 4 bases between the two germline ends. Germline V gives CDR1 KGHSH, CDR2 LQKENI. This CDR3 region has 13 residues. CDR3 bases: TGTGCCAGCTCACCAGGAGCTAACTATGGCTACACCTTC. Encoded protein: CASSPGANYGYTF.

The chain employs TRBV2 and TRBJ2-5; the D is unclear. This CDR3 has 11 amino acids. The V and J ends lost 4 bases and 4 bases respectively, with 4 bases between them. Per the germline V gene, CDR1 is SNHLY and CDR2 is FYNNEI. Here the CDR3 reads CASSVIETQYF. In nucleotides, the CDR3 is TGTGCCAGCAGTGTGATAGAGACCCAGTACTTC. The full variable domain, in which reference TRBV2 and TRBJ2-5 provide the parts outside the CDR3, is EPEVTQTPSHQVTQMGQEVILRCVPISNHLYFYWYRQILGQKVEFLVSFYNNEISEKSEIFDDQFSVERPDGSNFTLKIRSTKLEDSAMYFCASSVIETQYFGPGTRLLVL.

Turning to this clonotype: A single base separates this from a much larger clone, so it may be a read error. This chain joins TRBV5-1 and TRBJ2-7; D might be TRBD2 (7 bases). There are 15 residues in the CDR3. Germline V CDR1 and CDR2: SGHRS, YFSETQ. The CDR3 spells CAGSLSGGLSYEQYF. The DNA for the CDR3 is TGCGCCGGCAGCTTGTCCGGGGGGCTCTCCTACGAGCAGTACTTC.

V usage is TRBV3-1 and J usage is TRBJ1-2, with TRBD1 matching over 11 bases. CDR3 size: 19 residues. Germline V gives CDR1 LGHDT, CDR2 YNNKEL (reference sequence). J was trimmed by 4 bases and V by 3 bases; bases with no gene match: 16. This CDR3 is CASSQVPGQGGIRSYGYTF. As DNA, the CDR3 is TGTGCCAGCAGCCAGGTCCCGGGACAGGGGGGCATTCGCAGCTATGGCTACACCTTC.

The chain is built from TRBV28 and TRBJ1-5, with TRBD1 as a possible D gene (5 bases). Trimming took off 4 bases at V and 9 bases at J, with 10 bases between the two ends. There are 12 residues in the CDR3. The germline V gene has CDR1 MDHEN and CDR2 SYDVKM. The CDR3 DNA follows: TGTGCCAGCAGTTGGGCAGGGACGCCCCAGCATTTT. This translates into CASSWAGTPQHF.

Many counts were recorded for this clonotype. The chain employs TRBV6-1 and TRBJ2-7; D gene ambiguous. Looked up from germline, CDR1 is MNHNS and CDR2 is SASEGT. The CDR3 contains 12 residues. The germline V and J ends were trimmed by 3 bases and 3 bases, with 6 bases remaining between them. CDR3 residues: CASSEAHYEQYF. The CDR3 DNA reads TGTGCCAGCAGTGAGGCCCACTACGAGCAGTACTTC.

This clonotype was counted many times. The chain couples TRBV20-1 to TRBJ2-7; D remains ambiguous. Germline V CDR1 and CDR2: DFQATT, SNEGSKA (reference sequence). This CDR3 has 14 amino acids. The V gene lost 3 bases and the J gene lost 0 bases, with 12 bases spanning the gap. CDR3 in amino acids: CSARSDRVSYEQYF. CDR3 coding DNA: TGCAGTGCTAGGTCGGACCGGGTCTCCTACGAGCAGTACTTC.